The clone carrying this TCR beta chain was recorded many times. The antigen is unknown. The sample is drawn from a study of T-cell memory formation after mild COVID-19. CDR1 SGHDT and CDR2 YYEEEE come from the germline V gene. With 3 bases removed from V and 6 bases from J, the gap between germline ends came to 7 bases. The CDR3 has 11 amino acids. Study findings and constraints: Largely, contracting CD4+ clones fell within CM and EM, and contracting CD8+ clones within EMRA. Clones contracting across day 15 to 85 had a balanced CD4/CD8 profile; later expanding clones leaned CD4+.

TCRdb reprocessed the 5' RACE reads with MiXCR, giving one entry per CDR3 protein. The sample has approximately 300,000 distinct CDR3 sequences; roughly 15% are singletons. The J gene is TRBJ2-7, the V gene TRBV5-6; D unclear. The clonotype originates from a man between 18 and 29 years old who had mild COVID-19 (a few samples of this study predate the infection). Cell type and time point are not known. The sequenced material came from PBMCs or a T cell subset sorted from them (not recorded which). CDR3 sequence: CASSSGSEQYV. The DNA of the CDR3 is TGTGCCAGCAGCTCCGGTAGCGAGCAGTACGTC.